This T cell receptor (beta chain) derives from a study of PD-L1 blockade in urothelial cancer (dated by TCRdb to the late 2010s). With regard to the full study: Therapy was started at some point between 2013 and 2015 for all patients, and atezolizumab 1,200 mg was administered intravenously every 3 weeks. About 85% of the 29 patients were males with bladder-origin urothelial cancer, and about 65% of the roughly 30 reported a prior smoking history. An ECOG performance status of 0 or 1 was recorded for the patients, and 0 to 3 prior chemotherapy regimens had been received by the patients. Blood samples were analyzed at 3 weeks after treatment start (second dose) and at 6 weeks after treatment start. Blood samples gave median yields of roughly 150,000 T cells and 82,636 unique TCRs, along with a median clonality of around 0.08. Somatic, immune and clinical correlates of response to PD-L1 blockade with atezolizumab in urothelial cancer were the focus of an exploratory multi-omic analysis. TCR sequencing covered pretreatment tumor samples and matched, serially collected peripheral blood taken before and after atezolizumab treatment. Durable clinical benefit meant progression-free survival longer than 6 months, and TCR features were also tested against progression-free and overall survival. In the same patients, pretreatment tumors underwent whole exome sequencing and RNA sequencing in addition to TCR sequencing. Durable clinical benefit was achieved by nine patients but not by the remaining 20. Pretreatment blood TCR-seq was available for twenty-nine patients, at least one posttreatment blood collection was obtained for 25 or so patients, and tumor TCR-seq was available for 25 or so patients.

A note on this clone: The antigen this receptor binds is unknown. Base qualities are missing; no much larger clone stands one base away.

Trimming removed 4 bases from V and 1 base from J, leaving 15 bases between the germline ends. The CDR3 has 16 amino acids, counting the end cysteine and phenylalanine. Only the CDR3 DNA stays, 48 bases, in frame from base 1. The germline V gene (reference sequence) supplies CDR1 SGHKS and CDR2 YYEKEE. According to the study, the label for this sample's time point signals: pretreatment peripheral blood. The cohort comprised roughly 30 patients with locally advanced or metastatic urothelial carcinoma treated at Memorial Sloan Kettering on a trial protocol. Peripheral blood mononuclear cells were collected pretreatment and during treatment, with between 1 and 8 total time points per patient. The Qiagen DNeasy Blood extraction kit was used to purify genomic DNA from total PBMCs and tumor samples. PBMCs were collected pretreatment and during treatment, and were isolated and stored as previously described.

Study-wide findings and limitations: Because of the small sample size (n = 29) and the many exploratory analyses performed, the results are intended to be regarded as hypothesis-generating. A pretreatment peripheral blood TCR clonality below the median was linked to improved progression-free and overall survival. Greater expansion of tumor-associated TCR clones in peripheral blood 3 weeks after the start of treatment was observed in patients with durable benefit (n of about 22, p = 0.022).

Each PCR received spiked-in synthetic TCR analog templates so that absolute template abundance could be estimated from read counts. Using the immunoSEQ assay, TCRbeta CDR3 regions were amplified from genomic DNA with bias-controlled V and J gene primers. Sequencing of rearranged TCRbeta segments was done at approximately 20X coverage. The study's processing was this. Sequencing errors were corrected by clustering, and CDR3s were annotated against IMGT so that V, D and J genes could be assigned. Out-of-frame and stop-codon sequences were excluded, and only productive TCRbeta rearrangements were used in downstream analyses. Clonality was calculated as one minus the Shannon entropy normalized by the log of the number of unique productive sequences. Fisher's exact test with Benjamini-Hochberg correction, using a cutoff of adjusted p below 0.01, was how clones that differed between time points or between blood and tumor were identified. TCRdb took over this immuneACCESS table, retaining in-frame rearrangements with V and J assigned. Such tables are incomplete; in checked studies, under half of the missing clones stem from an unresolved V gene, and the remainder is unexplained. The D gene and trimming were derived from the DNA, and the V and J assignments and clone size from that table. The sample records around 40,000 clones, approximately 89% of which are singletons. Of the sample, approximately 10% falls within the top ten clones.

The sequence is built from TRBV5-5 and TRBJ1-3; a tentative D match to TRBD1 spans 6 bases. The origin of this receptor is an older woman with urothelial cancer. Material: PBMCs, obtained around atezolizumab (anti-PD-L1) treatment. This receptor has the CDR3 CASSDYRVRSGNTIYF. In nucleotide form, the sequence is TGTGCCAGCAGCGATTACAGGGTACGATCTGGAAACACCATATATTTT.